These 7 T cell receptor beta chains originate from one sample sequenced in a study of identical twins. TCRdb processed the 5' RACE reads anew with MiXCR; each CDR3 protein has one entry. The sample records 500,000 to 550,000 distinct CDR3 sequences, 22% being singletons. The sample was also linked to a second study, of T cells expressing NK-cell markers.

The sequencing sample was made of CD4+ T cells sorted from blood. The source is a woman aged 18 to 35 in good health.

The chain combines TRBV7-9 with TRBJ1-5; 9 bases are shared with TRBD1. Germline trimming cut 3 bases from V and 5 bases from J; bases unmatched to any gene: 5. Germline V CDR1 and CDR2: SEHNR, FQNEAQ (reference sequence). The CDR3 runs to 15 residues. CDR3 DNA sequence: TGTGCCAGCAGCTTGGGACAGGGTAGAGATCAGCCCCAGCATTTT. It specifies CASSLGQGRDQPQHF.

The chain employs TRBV3-1 and TRBJ2-7; TRBD2 agrees at 7 bases. This CDR3 is 16 amino acids long. Germline V gene sequence: CDR1 LGHDT, CDR2 YNNKEL (reference sequence). J was trimmed by 1 base and V by 4 bases; bases with no gene match: 10. DNA for the CDR3: TGTGCCAGCAGCCCCTATACAGCGGGATTGTCCTACGAGCAGTACTTC. It yields the protein CASSPYTAGLSYEQYF.

The chain has TRBV12-3 or TRBV12-4 and TRBJ2-3; D is possibly TRBD1 (6 bases). There are 14 residues in the CDR3. V lost 3 bases and J 5 bases, leaving 12 bases between the germline ends. CDR3 sequence (DNA): TGTGCCAGCAGTTTGGGCAGGGGAATAGATACGCAGTATTTT. Its translation: CASSLGRGIDTQYF.

The chain is built from TRBV15 and TRBJ2-2; D is unresolved. The germline V and J ends were trimmed by 8 bases and 1 base, with 8 bases remaining between them. The germline gives CDR1 LNHNV, CDR2 YYDKDF (reference sequence). The CDR3 spans 13 residues. The CDR3 loop reads CATGIWNTGELFF. DNA for the CDR3: TGTGCCACCGGAATTTGGAACACCGGGGAGCTGTTTTTT. Supplemented by reference TRBV15 and TRBJ2-2, the full variable domain reads DAMVIQNPRYQVTQFGKPVTLSCSQTLNHNVMYWYQQKSSQAPKLLFHYYDKDFNNEADTPDNFQSRRPNTSFCFLDIRSPGLGDTAMYLCATGIWNTGELFFGEGSRLTVL.

V and J are TRBV7-6 and TRBJ1-2; D is perhaps TRBD1 (5 bases). Trimming shortened V by 1 base and J by 1 base, and 7 bases separated the two germline ends. CDR1 and CDR2 (germline): SGHVS, FNYEAQ. This CDR3 is built from 14 residues. As DNA, the CDR3 is TGTGCCAGCAGCTTAGGGGGGGATAACTATGGCTACACCTTC. This translates into CASSLGGDNYGYTF.

The table lists this clonotype with a few counts. V usage is TRBV5-1 and J usage is TRBJ2-3; D is perhaps TRBD2 (7 bases). In germline, CDR1 is SGHRS, CDR2 YFSETQ. CDR3 length equals 16 residues. Trimming shortened V by 0 bases and J by 3 bases, and 14 bases separated the two germline ends. The CDR3: CASSLAGGARTDTQYF. CDR3 nucleotide sequence: TGCGCCAGCAGCTTGGCGGGGGGCGCGAGGACAGATACGCAGTATTTT.

Ten or more counts support this clonotype. The V call is TRBV29-1, the J call TRBJ2-3; no firm D call. The CDR3 totals 12 residues. Germline CDR1 is SQVTM and CDR2 is ANQGSEA. V was clipped by 2 bases and J by 4 bases, with 7 bases between them. CDR3 in amino acids: CSVEPKADTQYF. For the CDR3, the DNA is TGCAGCGTTGAACCTAAGGCAGATACGCAGTATTTT.